What follows is one TCR beta chain and its context. One end of the junction does not line up with germline, which may come from a read error. This record comes from a study of control samples from healthy donors and cancer patients. Only in-frame clones appear in the TCRdb table, and some are missing; sequencing was by immunoSEQ multiplex PCR. The repertoire has 150,000 or so clones, just under 95% of them found once; the top ten carry about 14%. Germline-derived CDR1 and CDR2 are LNHDA and SQIVND (reference sequence). The CDR3 runs to 15 residues. The sequenced material came from PBMCs. The gene calls are TRBV19 and TRBJ2-5; no definite D call. The source is a man aged 60 to 69 with colorectal cancer. This CDR3 reads CASSPSPGRQGTQYF. The CDR3, as DNA: TGTGCCAGTAGTCCCTCGCCGGGTCGGCAAGGGACCCAGTACTTC.